This T cell receptor (beta chain) emerged from a study of blood T cell repertoires in COVID-19. Background on the study: From the United States, Italy and Spain came samples of acute and convalescent COVID-19. Sample material is recorded as cDNA or gDNA derived from T cells, B-cell-depleted T cells, or PBMCs.

TCRdb's copy holds only in-frame clones and misses some; the assay was immunoSEQ multiplex PCR. Here the sample spans some 170,000 clones, roughly 84% being singletons. Living in about two dozen US areas, the participants were between roughly 18 and 90 years of age. The germline V and J ends were trimmed by 2 bases and 2 bases, with 4 bases remaining between them. The CDR3 contains 12 residues. The germline CDR1 and CDR2 sequences are PRHDT and FYEKMQ (reference sequence). The source is a human donor with acute COVID-19. The donor label of this sample is uncertain. The source material was PBMCs or T cells enriched from blood (not recorded which). The J gene is TRBJ2-7, the V gene TRBV13; D is ambiguous. Here the CDR3 DNA reads TGTGCCAGCAGCTTACAGGCCTACGAGCAGTACTTC. It codes for CASSLQAYEQYF.